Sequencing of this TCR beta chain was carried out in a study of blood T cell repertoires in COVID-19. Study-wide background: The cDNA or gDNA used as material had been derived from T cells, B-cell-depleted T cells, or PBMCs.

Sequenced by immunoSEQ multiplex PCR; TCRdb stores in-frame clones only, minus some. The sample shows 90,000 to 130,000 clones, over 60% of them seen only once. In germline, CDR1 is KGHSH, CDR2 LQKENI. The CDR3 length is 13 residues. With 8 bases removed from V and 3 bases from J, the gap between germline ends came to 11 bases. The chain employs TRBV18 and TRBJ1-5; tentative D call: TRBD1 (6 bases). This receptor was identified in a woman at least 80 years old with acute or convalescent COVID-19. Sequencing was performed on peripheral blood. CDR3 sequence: CASDTGSNQPQHF. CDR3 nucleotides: TGTGCCAGCGATACAGGGTCCAATCAGCCCCAGCATTTT.